This T cell receptor beta chain was sequenced for a study of blood T cell repertoires in COVID-19. Only in-frame clones appear in the TCRdb table, and some are missing; sequencing was by immunoSEQ multiplex PCR. The table records approximately 190,000 clones, approximately 86% of them present only once. Per the germline V gene, CDR1 is GTSNPN and CDR2 is SVGIG (reference sequence). With 0 bases removed from V and 4 bases from J, the gap between germline ends came to 15 bases. CDR3 length: 16 residues. The clonotype was recovered from a man between 65 and 85 years old with active or convalescent COVID-19. This chain uses TRBV30 with TRBJ1-4; D may be TRBD1 (6 bases). Sequenced: peripheral blood. The CDR3 bases are TGTGCCTGGAGTGTGAGGTGGGGGCAGCTTAATGAAAAACTGTTTTTT. This gives the protein CAWSVRWGQLNEKLFF.